Each of the 26 T cell receptor beta chains below was sequenced from the same sample in a study of blood T cell repertoires in COVID-19. Sequenced by immunoSEQ multiplex PCR; TCRdb stores in-frame clones only, minus some. Here the sample spans over 150,000 clones, roughly 86% being singletons. The sample was peripheral blood. Receptor source: a man aged 50-60 years with active or convalescent COVID-19.

J is TRBJ2-7 and V is TRBV11-3, with 9 bases identical to TRBD2. This CDR3 has 15 amino acids. The germline V gene has CDR1 SGHNT and CDR2 YENEEA. J was trimmed by 4 bases and V by 11 bases; bases with no gene match: 15. The DNA of the CDR3 is TGTGCCTCCAAGGGAAGTAGCGGGAGTATTTACGAGCAGTACTTC. Protein: CASKGSSGSIYEQYF.

This clone has a handful of counts. This chain uses TRBV20-1 with TRBJ2-1; 8 bases match TRBD2. Germline CDR1 DFQATT, CDR2 SNEGSKA (reference sequence). With V trimmed by 3 bases and J by 5 bases, 9 bases remained unmatched. The CDR3 runs to 15 residues. CDR3 DNA sequence: TGCAGTGCTAGTAGACCGGGGGGGCTTCACAATGAGCAGTTCTTC. It is translated as CSASRPGGLHNEQFF.

V is TRBV30 and J is TRBJ1-2; 8 bases align to TRBD1. Germline-derived CDR1 and CDR2 are GTSNPN and SVGIG (reference sequence). The CDR3 has 16 residues. The V segment lost 0 bases and the J segment 3 bases; nucleotides outside the gene matches: 9. CDR3 coding DNA: TGTGCCTGGAGTGTATCCAGGGGGCGTCTTGACTATGGCTACACCTTC. It codes for CAWSVSRGRLDYGYTF.

This clone was picked up one time. The chain employs TRBV10-2 and TRBJ2-6; D is possibly TRBD2 (6 bases). Trimming took 6 bases from V and 0 from J, leaving 12 bases between them. Germline V lookup: CDR1 WSHSY, CDR2 SAAADI. CDR3 length: 16 residues. DNA for the CDR3: TGCGCCAGCAGCAAGGACGGGAGCTCTGGGGCCAACGTCCTGACTTTC. The encoded protein is CASSKDGSSGANVLTF.

The rearrangement joins TRBV3-1 (or the pseudogene TRBV3-2) to TRBJ2-1; D remains ambiguous. Germline CDR1 reads LGHDT; CDR2 reads YNNKEL (reference sequence). Trimming took off 4 bases at V and 3 bases at J, with 7 bases between the two ends. The CDR3 loop spans 13 amino acids. Written as DNA, the CDR3 is TGTGCCAGCAGCCGAGCAAGCTACAATGAGCAGTTCTTC. This gives the protein CASSRASYNEQFF.

The chain couples TRBV19 to TRBJ2-2, with TRBD2 matching over 8 bases. Trimming at V came to 6 bases and at J to 4 bases, leaving 7 bases not matched to a gene. This CDR3 spans 15 amino acids. Germline CDR1 is LNHDA and CDR2 is SQIVND (reference sequence). CDR3 bases: TGTGCCAGTAGAGCGGGGGCGTTTCGCACCGGGGAGCTGTTTTTT. This translates into CASRAGAFRTGELFF.

CDR3 sequence reads: CASSGRQGINEQYF. As DNA, the CDR3 is TGTGCCAGCAGCGGCCGACAGGGGATCAACGAGCAGTACTTC. This chain connects TRBV9 to TRBJ2-7, with 8 bases that match TRBD1. Unmatched junction bases numbered 7, after V lost 3 bases and J lost 5 bases. The CDR3 is 14 amino acids. CDR1 and CDR2 (germline): SGDLS, YYNGEE.

This rearrangement joins TRBV6-2 or TRBV6-3 to TRBJ1-1; TRBD1 matches at 7 bases. The CDR3 loop spans 13 amino acids. CDR1 is MNHEY, CDR2 SVGEGT, per germline. V trimming: 5 bases; J trimming: 7 bases; junction bases outside the gene matches: 7. In DNA form, the CDR3 reads TGTGCCAGCAGTGCCCCGGGACAGCTTGAAGCTTTCTTT. Protein product: CASSAPGQLEAFF.

This clone was seen just once. J is TRBJ2-7 and V is TRBV3-1 (or the pseudogene TRBV3-2), with D unclear. The V end was cut by 4 bases, the J end by 5 bases, with 21 bases between. Germline V gives CDR1 LGHDT, CDR2 YNNKEL (reference sequence). The CDR3 totals 16 residues. The CDR3 is CASSPLVSPGFDEQYF. The DNA of the CDR3 is TGTGCCAGCAGCCCCCTCGTGTCCCCGGGTTTCGACGAGCAGTACTTC.

The J gene is TRBJ2-1, the V gene TRBV5-5, with a possible D match to TRBD2 (6 bases). Trimming removed 7 bases from V and 0 bases from J, with 14 bases in between. Germline CDR1 and CDR2: SGHKS and YYEKEE (reference sequence). The CDR3 runs 15 residues. This CDR3 is CASLRGDSSYNEQFF. The CDR3 DNA sequence: TGTGCCAGCTTGCGGGGTGACAGCTCCTACAATGAGCAGTTCTTC.

The rearrangement links TRBV5-1 to TRBJ1-2, with TRBD1 as a possible D gene (5 bases). The CDR3 is made up of 17 amino acids. Germline V gene sequence: CDR1 SGHRS, CDR2 YFSETQ. V shed 5 bases and J shed 0 bases, with 20 bases lying between them. CDR3: CASSNPVSTAANYGYTF. DNA of the CDR3: TGCGCCAGCAGTAATCCTGTATCGACAGCAGCTAACTATGGCTACACCTTC.

CDR3 amino acids: CAWISGRLGSYNEQFF. CDR3 DNA: TGTGCCTGGATTAGCGGGAGGTTGGGCTCCTACAATGAGCAGTTCTTC. This rearrangement joins TRBV30 to TRBJ2-1; 10 bases are a match to TRBD2. The ends lost 4 bases at V and 0 bases at J; junction bases unmatched: 6. This CDR3 has 16 residues. CDR1 and CDR2 (germline): GTSNPN, SVGIG (reference sequence).

V is TRBV23-1 and J is TRBJ2-7; perhaps TRBD1 as D (6 bases). TRBV23-1 is an ORF; its function is uncertain. V was cut by 2 bases and J by 0 bases, with 26 bases left in between. CDR3 length: 20 residues. CDR3 in DNA: TGCGCCAGCAGTCAAGCCACAGGGTCATTTTTAACCTCAAGCTCCTACGAGCAGTACTTC. It encodes CASSQATGSFLTSSSYEQYF.

About this clone: Sequence at one end of the junction differs from germline and may be a read error. The rearrangement uses TRBV7-9 and TRBJ1-3; a possible D gene is TRBD1 (5 bases). The CDR3 loop spans 13 amino acids. Germline assignment: CDR1 SEHNR and CDR2 FQNEAQ (reference sequence). The CDR3 DNA reads TGTGCCAGCAGTTACGGGACTGGCAACACCATATATTTT. Its protein product is CASSYGTGNTIYF.

The sample holds a few counts of this clone. This chain uses TRBV18 with TRBJ2-3; 12 nucleotides match TRBD2. Germline CDR1 and CDR2: KGHSH and LQKENI. V lost 2 bases, J lost 0 bases, and 0 bases stayed unmatched. CDR3 length: 16 residues. In DNA, the CDR3 is TGTGCCAGCTCACCAGGGACTAGCGGGAGCACAGATACGCAGTATTTT. This gives the protein CASSPGTSGSTDTQYF.

The chain joins TRBV19 to TRBJ1-3, with a tentative D call TRBD1 (5 bases). Germline-derived CDR1 and CDR2 are LNHDA and SQIVND (reference sequence). The germline V and J ends were trimmed by 5 bases and 1 base, with 9 bases remaining between them. The CDR3 loop spans 14 amino acids. CDR3 amino acids: CASSVGQSGNTIYF. For the CDR3, the DNA is TGTGCCAGTAGTGTAGGACAATCTGGAAACACCATATATTTT.

The V gene is TRBV27, the J gene TRBJ2-1; D is perhaps TRBD1 (6 bases). The CDR3 covers 14 residues. Trimming removed 3 bases at V and 2 bases at J, with 8 bases between. The V gene's germline CDR1 is MNHEY and CDR2 SMNVEV (reference sequence). The CDR3 nucleotides read TGTGCCAGCAGTTTCCAGGGGACCTACAATGAGCAGTTCTTC. This encodes CASSFQGTYNEQFF.

The genes are TRBV7-2 and TRBJ1-3; D unclear. V was trimmed by 6 bases and J by 0 bases, leaving 12 bases between them. The CDR3 covers 15 residues. Germline loops: CDR1 SGHTA, CDR2 FQGNSA. CDR3 coding DNA: TGTGCCAGCAGACCCGACGGAGTCTCTGGAAACACCATATATTTT. Its translation is CASRPDGVSGNTIYF.

The chain recombines TRBV10-1 with TRBJ1-1, with unresolved D. The V end was cut by 2 bases, the J end by 4 bases, with 11 bases between. The CDR3 covers 14 residues. Germline V gene lookup returns CDR1 WNHNN and CDR2 SYGVQD (reference sequence). This CDR3 reads CASSETRRATEAFF. CDR3 sequence (DNA): TGCGCCAGCAGTGAGACTAGGAGGGCCACTGAAGCTTTCTTT.

The chain combines TRBV6-2 or TRBV6-3 with TRBJ2-3; TRBD2 matches 13 bases. Germline CDR1 and CDR2: MNHEY and SVGEGT. V shed 3 bases and J 0 bases; nucleotides not matched to a gene: 12. The CDR3 consists of 20 residues. The CDR3 bases are TGTGCCAGCAGTTATCGACTAGCGGGAGGCTCATATTATAGCACAGATACGCAGTATTTT. It yields the protein CASSYRLAGGSYYSTDTQYF.

The rearrangement joins TRBV5-5 to TRBJ1-3; D gene ambiguous. The CDR3 length is 14 residues. The V end lost 4 bases, the J end lost 8 bases, and 16 bases lay between the germline ends. Germline V gene sequence: CDR1 SGHKS, CDR2 YYEKEE (reference sequence). In nucleotides, the CDR3 is TGTGCCAGCAGCCTCCGGACGGAGGACTACACCATATATTTT. This sequence encodes CASSLRTEDYTIYF.

This chain joins TRBV29-1 and TRBJ2-5, with TRBD2 as a possible D gene (7 bases). From germline, CDR1 is SQVTM and CDR2 ANQGSEA. Trimming left V 6 bases short and J 4 bases short, with 18 bases between. This CDR3 is 14 amino acids long. The CDR3 region has the DNA TGCAGCGTCGTAAAGCGGGACAAGGGAGAGACCCAGTACTTC. It codes for CSVVKRDKGETQYF.

This rearrangement joins TRBV6-5 to TRBJ2-7; TRBD1 aligns across 8 bases. CDR1 and CDR2 (germline): MNHEY, SVGAGI. The CDR3 contains 14 residues. Trimming at V came to 4 bases and at J to 2 bases, leaving 4 bases not matched to a gene. CDR3 sequence reads: CASSSGTGTYEQYF. The CDR3 DNA reads TGTGCCAGCAGTTCCGGGACAGGAACCTACGAGCAGTACTTC.

The chain carries TRBV4-3 and TRBJ2-7; perhaps TRBD2 as D (7 bases). CDR3 size: 12 residues. From germline, CDR1 is LGHNA and CDR2 YSLEER. The V end was cut by 0 bases, the J end by 9 bases, with 9 bases between. The CDR3 coding sequence is TGCGCCAGCAGCCAAGAGGGGGGGCGGCAGTACTTC. Protein sequence: CASSQEGGRQYF.

This sequence joins TRBV5-4 and TRBJ1-1; D may be TRBD1 (6 bases). The CDR3 has 15 residues. Germline CDR1 and CDR2: SGHNT and YYREEE (reference sequence). V shed 0 bases and J shed 2 bases, with 11 bases lying between them. The CDR3 spells CASSLAGVSNTEAFF. The CDR3, as DNA: TGTGCCAGCAGCTTGGCAGGGGTTAGCAACACTGAAGCTTTCTTT. The complete variable domain, with remaining parts taken from reference TRBV5-4 and TRBJ1-1, reads ETGVTQSPTHLIKTRGQQVTLRCSSQSGHNTVSWYQQALGQGPQFIFQYYREEENGRGNFPPRFSGLQFPNYSSELNVNALELDDSALYLCASSLAGVSNTEAFFGQGTRLTVV.

This sequence joins TRBV27 and TRBJ2-6, with TRBD2 matching over 14 bases. The CDR3 spans 19 residues. Germline assignment: CDR1 MNHEY and CDR2 SMNVEV (reference sequence). Unmatched junction bases numbered 7, after V lost 5 bases and J lost 1 base. The CDR3 region is CASSQGLAGVFSGANVLTF. CDR3 in DNA: TGTGCCAGCAGTCAGGGACTAGCGGGAGTTTTTTCTGGGGCCAACGTCCTGACTTTC.